This TCR beta chain was identified in a study of T cell responses to AZD1222 COVID-19 vaccine. Regarding this clone: What it recognizes is unknown.

Study-wide findings and caveats: Repertoire sampling was restricted to post-peak T cell response timepoints. Most donors were white British, females outnumbered males, and clonal diversity was possibly underestimated.

Measured with immunoSEQ multiplex PCR; TCRdb has only the in-frame clones, and not every one. This table has 200,000 to 250,000 clones, approximately 94% appearing once. The CDR3 totals 14 residues. Germline trimming cut 3 bases from V and 8 bases from J; bases unmatched to any gene: 9. Germline CDR1 reads SGHNT; CDR2 reads YYREEE (reference sequence). Source: peripheral blood, taken 28 days after the second dose of the MenACWY control vaccine. The chain couples TRBV5-4 to TRBJ1-2, with 8 nucleotides matching TRBD1. The TCR comes from an adult who received the MenACWY meningococcal vaccine as a control. The DNA of the CDR3 is TGTGCCAGCAGCTCTTCAGGGGGCGCGCGGGGCTACACCTTC. This sequence encodes CASSSSGGARGYTF.